This T cell receptor (beta chain) was captured in a study of T cells in Graves' hyperthyroidism and ophthalmopathy (dated by TCRdb to between 2017 and 2020). Context from the whole study: Peripheral blood was sampled at the time of initial diagnosis, prior to any treatment. After sampling, hyperthyroidism patients received methimazole starting at 30 mg daily, and ophthalmopathy patients received high-dose intravenous methylprednisolone. Thyroid tissue and blood T-cell repertoires from several Graves' hyperthyroidism patients were also compared in the study. Prospective prediction of ophthalmopathy was tested in an independent validation cohort of 18 to 20 hyperthyroidism patients and roughly 16 patients who later progressed to ophthalmopathy. According to the paper, TCR Vbeta CDR3 sequencing was carried out on approximately 140 peripheral blood samples, which came from under 50 ophthalmopathy, roughly 75 hyperthyroidism and approximately 17 progressor patients. The approximately 95 discovery patients were divided at random into training and test sets in a 7:3 ratio. To identify TCR V-J signatures that set the groups apart, the researchers used a discovery cohort of 100 patients, made up of around 40 with Graves' ophthalmopathy and 55 to 65 with stable Graves' hyperthyroidism.

Amplification of TCR beta CDR3 regions was carried out from RNA transcripts. For the first round of RT-PCR on the TCR CDR3, the HTBI primer set was used together with the Qiagen OneStep RT-PCR kit. The libraries were constructed in a second round of multiplex PCR and then size-selected and purified. Paired-end sequencing of the libraries was performed with 100 bp reads on an Illumina HiSeq2000. Under the source paper's analysis protocol: SOAPnuke was used to process the raw data, removing reads that contained adapters or uncalled bases, had a mean Phred below 15, or lacked an exact match to the constant primer or identifier. High-quality paired reads were merged with COPE v1.2.5, and unique nucleotide sequences were defined as clonotypes. Clonotypes were aligned to IMGT TRBV, TRBD and TRBJ reference segments using MiTCR v1.1. Analysis was restricted to V-J combinations with a frequency above 0.0001, which covered 98% to 99.2% of repertoires. A TCS score was defined as the ratio between F50 (clonal expansion) and ExV (chaos), using BLOSUM62-based TCRdist between CDR3 peptides within each V-J. Welch's t-statistics and random forest reduced roughly 540 V-J features to fewer than 15, which were used in a naive Bayes classifier (R e1071). The raw public reads went through TCRdb reprocessing: fastp at Q25, MiXCR clone calling, in-frame beta chains kept. A single entry per CDR3 protein holds the most common genes and DNA from its merged rows. It is TCRdb's table, rather than the study itself, that gives the V and J calls and clone size. This sample gives about 400,000 distinct CDR3 sequences in total; 14% to 15% of them show up just once. The ten biggest clones cover approximately 29% of the sample.

This clonotype was seen a few times. There is no known antigen for this receptor. Base qualities are missing; no much larger clone stands one base away. The CDR1 and CDR2 encoded by the germline V gene are SGHTA and FQGNSA. The cysteine opens and the phenylalanine closes a CDR3 of 14 amino acids. Only CDR3 DNA is held: 42 bases, read in frame from base 1. V is clipped by 1 base and J by 6 bases, and the sequence between their germline boundaries is 13 bases long. Stable Graves' hyperthyroidism was defined as the absence of progression to ophthalmopathy over 18 months of follow-up. Hyperthyroidism patients were newly diagnosed, had a disease duration of under 2 months, and were aged 18 to 65 years. Exclusion was applied to patients with uncontrolled infections, other autoimmune diseases, pregnancy or lactation. Diagnoses relied on clinical symptoms, serum thyroxine and TRAb, thyroid ultrasound and orbital computed tomography. Ficoll-Paque density gradient centrifugation was used to isolate PBMCs from approximately 11 ml of fresh peripheral blood. Total RNA was extracted with Trizol reagent, and quality was checked on an Agilent 2100 Bioanalyzer.

The paper as a whole reports these results and caveats: A model built on a 13 V-J signature distinguished ophthalmopathy from stable hyperthyroidism, reaching around 87% sensitivity and around 81% specificity in cross-validation and 80%/75% in testing. Blood samples also contained most of the expanded thyroid clonotypes (frequency above 0.001), which suggests that blood repertoires may reflect thyroid immune responses. In validation, progression to ophthalmopathy was predicted by the model with 70.59% sensitivity and just over 72% specificity, a median of roughly 6 months before onset. No statistical method was used to fix the sample size in advance, and group allocation was not hidden from the investigators.

Recombination connected TRBV7-2 to TRBJ2-7, with the D gene uncertain. This clonotype was sampled from a woman aged 30 to 39 with Graves' hyperthyroidism. The sequencing sample was made of blood. CDR3 protein: CASSLVVSSTEQYF. The DNA is TGTGCCAGCAGCTTAGTTGTGAGTTCAACCGAGCAGTACTTC. The reference TRBV7-2 and TRBJ2-7 proteins fill in what lies around the CDR3, so the full variable domain reads GAGVSQSPSNKVTEKGKDVELRCDPISGHTALYWYRQSLGQGLEFLIYFQGNSAPDKSGLPSDRFSAERTGGSVSTLTIQRTQQEDSAVYLCASSLVVSSTEQYFGPGTRLTVT.